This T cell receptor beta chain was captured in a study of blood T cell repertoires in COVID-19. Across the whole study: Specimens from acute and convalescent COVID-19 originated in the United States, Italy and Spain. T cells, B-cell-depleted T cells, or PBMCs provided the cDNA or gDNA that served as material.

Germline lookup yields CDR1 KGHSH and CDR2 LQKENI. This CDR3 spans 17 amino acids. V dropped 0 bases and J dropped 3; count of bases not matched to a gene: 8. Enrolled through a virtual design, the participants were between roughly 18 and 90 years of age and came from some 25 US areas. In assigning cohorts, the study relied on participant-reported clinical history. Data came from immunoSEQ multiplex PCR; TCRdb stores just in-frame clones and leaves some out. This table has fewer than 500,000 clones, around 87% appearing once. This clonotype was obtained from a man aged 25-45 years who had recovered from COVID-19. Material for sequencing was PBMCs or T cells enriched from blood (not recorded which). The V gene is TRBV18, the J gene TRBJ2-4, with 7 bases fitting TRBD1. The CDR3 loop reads CASSPPNSAGGKNIQYF. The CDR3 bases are TGTGCCAGCTCACCACCGAACTCCGCAGGGGGCAAAAACATTCAGTACTTC.